These T cell receptor beta chains were read from a single sample in a study of blood T cells in healthy people across ages. TCRdb re-called the 5' RACE reads with MiXCR, one entry per CDR3 protein. Found here are approximately 790,000 distinct CDR3 sequences, roughly 60% of them singletons; the top ten hold 28%. Sequencing was carried out using blood. The receptor source for this set is a man aged 25 to 45 in good health. Each CDR3 is given with its conserved first and last residue. The order of the fields is clone size, J gene, V gene, CDR3 length, D gene, CDR3 DNA, CDR3 protein. The D gene is left open where the match is weak. The size entry is marked missing in some rows and otherwise reads once, few, many or a size class.

size: NA; J: TRBJ2-7; V: TRBV21-1; length: 15; D: NA; DNA: TGTGCCAGCAGCAAAGAGGGGGTTACTTTCGACGAGCAGTACTTC; CDR3: CASSKEGVTFDEQYF
size: few; J: TRBJ2-7; V: TRBV7-9; length: 14; D: NA; DNA: TGTGCCAGCAGCTTAGACCGGACACTTTACGAGCAGTACTTC; CDR3: CASSLDRTLYEQYF
size: NA; J: TRBJ2-7; V: TRBV4-2; length: 12; D: NA; DNA: TGTGCCAGCAGCCAAGATGACTACGAGCAGTACTTC; CDR3: CASSQDDYEQYF
size: few; J: TRBJ2-5; V: TRBV15; length: 14; D: NA; DNA: TGTGCCACCAGCAGACCGGGGGGCCTGGAGACCCAGTACTTC; CDR3: CATSRPGGLETQYF
size: NA; J: TRBJ1-4; V: TRBV30; length: 13; D: NA; DNA: TGTGCCTGGAGCCGAGGAGGGAATGAAAAACTGTTTTTT; CDR3: CAWSRGGNEKLFF
size: NA; J: TRBJ2-4; V: TRBV13; length: 15; D: NA; DNA: TGTGCCTGGAGTCAGGGTACTCCTGCCAAAAACATTCAGTACTTC; CDR3: CAWSQGTPAKNIQYF
size: NA; J: TRBJ2-1; V: TRBV5-1; length: 17; D: TRBD2; DNA: TGCGCCAGCAGCTTGTTGCCTAGCGGGGGTTCCTACAATGAGCAGTTCTTC; CDR3: CASSLLPSGGSYNEQFF
size: few; J: TRBJ2-1; V: TRBV2; length: 16; D: NA; DNA: TGTGCCAGCAGTGAGAGGCTAGCGCCGACCTACAATGAGCAGTTCTTC; CDR3: CASSERLAPTYNEQFF
size: many; J: TRBJ2-6; V: TRBV7-9; length: 15; D: TRBD2; DNA: TGTGCCAGCAGCTTTGGACTAGCGGGTGCTAACGTCCTGACTTTC; CDR3: CASSFGLAGANVLTF
size: NA; J: TRBJ2-1; V: TRBV2; length: 13; D: TRBD1; DNA: TGTGCCGGACAGACAGGGGCCTACAATGAGCAGTTCTTC; CDR3: CAGQTGAYNEQFF
size: few; J: TRBJ1-2; V: TRBV10-3; length: 14; D: NA; DNA: TGTGCCATCACCCCGGGACACCTAAACTATGGCTACACCTTC; CDR3: CAITPGHLNYGYTF
size: NA; J: TRBJ2-4; V: TRBV6-5; length: 21; D: NA; DNA: TGTGCCAGCAGTTACTTCCAGGGTTCTGCCGAAAGCCATCAAGCCAAAAACATTCAGTACTTC; CDR3: CASSYFQGSAESHQAKNIQYF
size: many; J: TRBJ2-7; V: TRBV7-2; length: 10; D: NA; DNA: TGTGCCAGCAGCGGCCGGGATTTGTACTTC; CDR3: CASSGRDLYF
size: NA; J: TRBJ1-1; V: TRBV5-4; length: 16; D: TRBD1; DNA: TGTGCCAGCAGCTTGATGGGACAGGGCAGGGGATATGAAGCTTTCTTT; CDR3: CASSLMGQGRGYEAFF
size: NA; J: TRBJ2-2; V: TRBV21-1; length: 15; D: NA; DNA: TGTGCCAGCAGCAACAGGGGGCTGAGCACCGGGGAGCTGTTTTTT; CDR3: CASSNRGLSTGELFF
size: NA; J: TRBJ2-1; V: TRBV7-2; length: 13; D: NA; DNA: TGTGCCAGCAGCTTAGAGCCAAAAGATGAGCAGTTCTTC; CDR3: CASSLEPKDEQFF
size: many; J: TRBJ2-4; V: TRBV4-3; length: 15; D: TRBD1; DNA: TGCGCCAGCAGCCAAGATTGGGGACAGGGGAACATTCAGTACTTC; CDR3: CASSQDWGQGNIQYF
size: NA; J: TRBJ2-7; V: TRBV7-2; length: 14; D: NA; DNA: TGTGCCAGCAGCTTCTCGACGGACCTATACGAGCAGTACTTC; CDR3: CASSFSTDLYEQYF
size: NA; J: TRBJ2-6; V: TRBV7-2; length: 17; D: TRBD1; DNA: TGTGCCAGCAGCCCCCGTTCGACAGGGTCTGGGGCCAACGTCCTGACTTTC; CDR3: CASSPRSTGSGANVLTF
size: few; J: TRBJ2-7; V: TRBV7-2; length: 15; D: TRBD1; DNA: TGTGCCAGCAGCAGTAAGGGACAGGGGGCGTACGAGCAGTACTTC; CDR3: CASSSKGQGAYEQYF
size: NA; J: TRBJ2-5; V: TRBV7-8; length: 16; D: NA; DNA: TGTGCCAGCAGCCAAGGACGGACCAACTCACAAGAGACCCAGTACTTC; CDR3: CASSQGRTNSQETQYF
size: NA; J: TRBJ2-7; V: TRBV4-1; length: 15; D: TRBD1; DNA: TGCGCCAGCAGCGTCCACGGGACAGGGTCCTACGAGCAGTACTTC; CDR3: CASSVHGTGSYEQYF
size: NA; J: TRBJ2-1; V: TRBV4-3; length: 16; D: NA; DNA: TGCGCCAGCAGCCAAGATAAAGGGGGGGCCTGGAATGAGCAGTTCTTC; CDR3: CASSQDKGGAWNEQFF
size: NA; J: TRBJ2-7; V: TRBV6-6; length: 11; D: NA; DNA: TGTGCCAGCAGGGGGGGAGGCGAGCAGTACTTC; CDR3: CASRGGGEQYF
size: few; J: TRBJ2-5; V: TRBV20-1; length: 12; D: NA; DNA: TGCAGTGCTAGCGGGGGAATCGAGACCCAGTACTTC; CDR3: CSASGGIETQYF
size: few; J: TRBJ2-5; V: TRBV7-2; length: 12; D: NA; DNA: TGTGCCAGCAGCCCTGACTTGGAGACCCAGTACTTC; CDR3: CASSPDLETQYF
size: NA; J: TRBJ2-1; V: TRBV10-3; length: 14; D: TRBD1; DNA: TGTGCCATCAGCCCGGGACAGGGGGCGTATGAGCAGTTCTTC; CDR3: CAISPGQGAYEQFF
size: NA; J: TRBJ2-7; V: TRBV2; length: 14; D: NA; DNA: TGTGCCAGCAGTGAAGCGGGCCTTCACTACGAGCAGTACTTC; CDR3: CASSEAGLHYEQYF
size: NA; J: TRBJ2-7; V: TRBV4-2; length: 18; D: TRBD1; DNA: TGTGCCAGCAGCCAAGATCGACAGGGGATCAACATAGCCTACGAGCAGTACTTC; CDR3: CASSQDRQGINIAYEQYF
size: NA; J: TRBJ2-6; V: TRBV4-2; length: 17; D: NA; DNA: TGTGCCAGCAGCCAAGCACTAAAATATTCTGGGGCCAACGTCCTGACTTTC; CDR3: CASSQALKYSGANVLTF
size: NA; J: TRBJ2-2; V: TRBV9; length: 12; D: NA; DNA: TGTGCCAGCAGCGTAGTCCTCGGGGAGCTGTTTTTT; CDR3: CASSVVLGELFF
size: NA; J: TRBJ2-5; V: TRBV7-2; length: 14; D: NA; DNA: TGTGCCAGCAGCCCCCCGGCGGTCCGTGAGACCCAGTACTTC; CDR3: CASSPPAVRETQYF
size: few; J: TRBJ2-7; V: TRBV20-1; length: 13; D: NA; DNA: TGCAGTGCCAAAGAGGCGTACTCCTACGAGCAGTACTTC; CDR3: CSAKEAYSYEQYF
size: NA; J: TRBJ2-5; V: TRBV28; length: 13; D: NA; DNA: TGTGCCAGCAGTTTGGACACAAAAGAGACCCAGTACTTC; CDR3: CASSLDTKETQYF
size: NA; J: TRBJ2-1; V: TRBV5-1; length: 13; D: NA; DNA: TGCGCCAGCAGCTTGGAGGGGGGGGATGAGCAGTTCTTC; CDR3: CASSLEGGDEQFF
size: NA; J: TRBJ2-5; V: TRBV7-9; length: 12; D: NA; DNA: TGTGCCAGCACCGGGGGAGAAGAGACCCAGTACTTC; CDR3: CASTGGEETQYF
size: NA; J: TRBJ2-5; V: TRBV4-3; length: 16; D: TRBD2; DNA: TGCGCCGGCAGCCAAGAGGGGGCTAGCGGGGGAGAGACCCAGTACTTC; CDR3: CAGSQEGASGGETQYF
size: NA; J: TRBJ2-1; V: TRBV24-1; length: 14; D: NA; DNA: TGTGCCGCCAGTGACGGCACGAAAGGAAATGAGCAGTTCTTC; CDR3: CAASDGTKGNEQFF
size: NA; J: TRBJ1-2; V: TRBV5-1; length: 14; D: TRBD1; DNA: TGCGCCAGCAGCTTGGGGACAGGAGGTTCGCGCTACACCTTC; CDR3: CASSLGTGGSRYTF
size: NA; J: TRBJ2-5; V: TRBV29-1; length: 12; D: NA; DNA: TGCAGCGTTGAAGGTGGGGAAGAGACCCAGTACTTC; CDR3: CSVEGGEETQYF
size: NA; J: TRBJ2-4; V: TRBV29-1; length: 12; D: NA; DNA: TGCAGCGCAGGGATGACTAGGGGCATTCAGTACTTC; CDR3: CSAGMTRGIQYF
size: NA; J: TRBJ2-5; V: TRBV20-1; length: 13; D: NA; DNA: TGCAGTGCTAGAGATCGTGGGTGGGAGACCCAGTACTTC; CDR3: CSARDRGWETQYF
size: NA; J: TRBJ2-5; V: TRBV28; length: 16; D: TRBD1; DNA: TGTGCCAGCAACTTCCTGGGACAGGGGGATTACAATGAGCAGTACTTC; CDR3: CASNFLGQGDYNEQYF
size: NA; J: TRBJ2-3; V: TRBV25-1; length: 17; D: NA; DNA: TGTGCCAGCAGTGATTATAGGGGTGGGGACCTCACAGATACGCAGTATTTT; CDR3: CASSDYRGGDLTDTQYF
size: few; J: TRBJ2-5; V: TRBV3-1; length: 15; D: NA; DNA: TGTGCCAGCAGTCTCCTGGATATGTCCTCGGAGACCCAGTACTTC; CDR3: CASSLLDMSSETQYF
size: NA; J: TRBJ2-7; V: TRBV29-1; length: 12; D: NA; DNA: TGCAGCGGAGGGCAGAGGGAGTACGAGCAGTACTTC; CDR3: CSGGQREYEQYF
size: NA; J: TRBJ1-2; V: TRBV7-2; length: 15; D: NA; DNA: TGTGCCAGCAGCTCCCGAGGCGAAAGAGTATATGGCTACACCTTC; CDR3: CASSSRGERVYGYTF